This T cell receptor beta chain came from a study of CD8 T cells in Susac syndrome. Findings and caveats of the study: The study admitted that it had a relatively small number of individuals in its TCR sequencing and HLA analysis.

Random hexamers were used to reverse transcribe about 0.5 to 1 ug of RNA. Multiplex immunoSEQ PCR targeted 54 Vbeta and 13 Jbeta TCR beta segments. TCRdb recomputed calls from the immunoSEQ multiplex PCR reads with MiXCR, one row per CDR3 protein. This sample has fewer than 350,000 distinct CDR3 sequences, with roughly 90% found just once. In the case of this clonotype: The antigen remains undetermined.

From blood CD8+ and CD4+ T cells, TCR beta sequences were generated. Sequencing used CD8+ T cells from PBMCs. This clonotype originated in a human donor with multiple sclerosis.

CDR3 sequence: CATSAGGNQPQHF. In DNA, the CDR3 is TGTGCCACCAGCGCAGGGGGCAATCAGCCCCAGCATTTT. The gene calls are TRBV15 and TRBJ1-5; weak D call: TRBD1 (6 bases). The germline gives CDR1 LNHNV, CDR2 YYDKDF (reference sequence). The CDR3 consists of 13 residues. Between the trimmed V and J ends, which lost 5 bases and 2 bases, there was a span of 7 bases.